The rows below give T cell receptor beta chains drawn from one sample of a study of read filtering for tumor transcriptome and immune sequencing. One entry per CDR3 protein, called by TCRdb with MiXCR from the reads. The top ten clones hold about a sixth of a sample with tens of thousands of distinct CDR3 sequences, less than 25% of them seen once. The sequencing input was a population of CD138-negative cells sorted from bone marrow. The receptors were gathered from a donor at least 40 years old with multiple myeloma. Each CDR3 is given without its conserved first and last residue.

cdr3_length j_call v_call cdr3_aa
16 TRBJ2-1 TRBV11-2 GNRGLAGHRRKPNEQF
11 TRBJ2-1 TRBV7-3 ASSLIGGSSQF
13 TRBJ2-5 TRBV25-1 ASTGTSGSVETQY
14 TRBJ1-5 TRBV28 ASLMPRGSSNQPQH
12 TRBJ2-3 TRBV20-1 SAREISGRDTQY
14 TRBJ2-3 TRBV15 ATSSWRGGRTDTQY
13 TRBJ2-3 TRBV6-5 ASSGPGPSTDTQY
13 TRBJ2-7 TRBV27 ASSFFSGPADEQY
9 TRBJ2-3 TRBV10-3 AISKSDTQY
14 TRBJ1-5 TRBV20-1 SAPTSGTGGNQPQH
12 TRBJ2-5 TRBV29-1 SVEPNDLPETQY
16 TRBJ2-1 TRBV19 ASSIRWAAGGVNNEQF
12 TRBJ2-7 TRBV28 ASSFQPDNYEQY
12 TRBJ2-7 TRBV6-6 ASSLTSGPAEQY
12 TRBJ2-7 TRBV28 ASSFPFPDYEQY
14 TRBJ2-2 TRBV6-6 ASSTQTSGRTGELF
12 TRBJ2-1 TRBV6-5 ASSRWAPSNEQF
10 TRBJ2-3 TRBV5-1 ASSFNSDTQY
13 TRBJ2-7 TRBV14 ASSQRRVGGYEQY
12 TRBJ2-7 TRBV27 ASSARGTGDEQY
15 TRBJ2-2 TRBV19 ASSRGSGRADTGELF
14 TRBJ1-1 TRBV29-1 SVETGTQIGDTEAF
14 TRBJ2-1 TRBV5-1 ASSGISDVSYNEQF